This TCR beta chain was identified during a study of T cell responses to AZD1222 COVID-19 vaccine. The table came from immunoSEQ multiplex PCR; TCRdb's copy has only in-frame clones and leaves some out. The table lists fewer than 120,000 clones, around 90% of them singletons, with over 1.5% in the top ten. CDR1 DFQATT and CDR2 SNEGSKA come from the germline V gene (reference sequence). Between the trimmed V and J ends, which lost 3 bases and 0 bases, there was a span of 14 bases. There are 15 residues in the CDR3. The sequence derives from an adult in good health. The chain has TRBV20-1 and TRBJ1-1; possibly TRBD1 for D (5 bases). The sample in question was peripheral blood, obtained on day 0 of AZD1222 vaccination. CDR3 nucleotide sequence: TGCAGTGCTAGTAGTCAGGGAGGCATGAACACTGAAGCTTTCTTT. This translates into CSASSQGGMNTEAFF.